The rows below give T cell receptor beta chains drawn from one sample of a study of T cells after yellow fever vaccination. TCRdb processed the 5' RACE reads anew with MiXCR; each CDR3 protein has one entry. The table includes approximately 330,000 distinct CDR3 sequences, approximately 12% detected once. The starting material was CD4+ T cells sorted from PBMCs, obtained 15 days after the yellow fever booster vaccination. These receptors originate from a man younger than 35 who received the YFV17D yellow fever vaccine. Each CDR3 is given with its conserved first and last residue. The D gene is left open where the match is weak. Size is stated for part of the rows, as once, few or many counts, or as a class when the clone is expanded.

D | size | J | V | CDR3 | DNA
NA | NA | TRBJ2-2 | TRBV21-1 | CASSKIGGCTGELFF | TGTGCCAGCAGCAAGATTGGGGGGTGCACCGGGGAGCTGTTTTTT
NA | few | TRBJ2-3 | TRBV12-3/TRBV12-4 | CASAARPKDTQYF | TGTGCCAGCGCGGCGAGGCCCAAAGATACGCAGTATTTT
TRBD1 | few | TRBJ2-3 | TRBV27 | CASNRGITDTQYF | TGTGCCAGCAACAGGGGAATTACAGATACGCAGTATTTT
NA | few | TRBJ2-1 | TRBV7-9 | CASSKVLSYNEQFF | TGTGCCAGCAGTAAGGTGCTCTCCTACAATGAGCAGTTCTTC
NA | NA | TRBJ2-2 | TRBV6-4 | CASSAWQGGTGELFF | TGTGCCAGCAGTGCTTGGCAGGGTGGCACCGGGGAGCTGTTTTTT
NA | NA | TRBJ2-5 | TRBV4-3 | CASSQDPGGETQYF | TGCGCCAGCAGCCAAGATCCAGGAGGAGAGACCCAGTACTTC
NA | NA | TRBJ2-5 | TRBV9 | CASSPPWGTETQYF | TGTGCCAGCAGCCCACCTTGGGGCACCGAGACCCAGTACTTC
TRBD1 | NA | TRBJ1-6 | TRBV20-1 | CSASPRTGYNSPLHF | TGCAGTGCTAGTCCCCGGACAGGGTATAATTCACCCCTCCACTTT
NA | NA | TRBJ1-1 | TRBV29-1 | CSVLLTAEMNTEAFF | TGCAGCGTTCTCTTGACAGCGGAAATGAACACTGAAGCTTTCTTT
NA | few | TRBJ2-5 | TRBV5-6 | CASSSLTGGETQYF | TGTGCCAGCAGCTCGTTGACAGGCGGCGAGACCCAGTACTTC
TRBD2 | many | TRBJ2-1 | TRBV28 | CASTLTWGLAGENYNEQFF | TGTGCCAGCACCCTAACGTGGGGACTAGCGGGGGAAAACTACAATGAGCAGTTCTTC
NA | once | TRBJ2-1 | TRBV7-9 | CASRNNRVREQFF | TGTGCCAGCAGAAACAATAGGGTGAGGGAACAGTTCTTC
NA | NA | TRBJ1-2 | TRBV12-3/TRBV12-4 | CASRPQEAYGYTF | TGTGCCAGCAGACCGCAGGAGGCCTATGGCTACACCTTC
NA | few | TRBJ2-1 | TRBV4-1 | CASSPEAPSDYDEQFF | TGCGCCAGCAGCCCGGAGGCCCCGTCGGACTACGATGAGCAGTTCTTC
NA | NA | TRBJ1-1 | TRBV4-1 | CASSPTGMLSVAFF | TGCGCCAGCAGCCCGACAGGTATGCTTTCGGTGGCTTTCTTT
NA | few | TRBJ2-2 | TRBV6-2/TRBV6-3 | CASSYVGAGELFF | TGTGCCAGCAGTTACGTCGGGGCCGGGGAGCTGTTTTTT
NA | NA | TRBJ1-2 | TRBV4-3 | CASSQALGGSYGYTF | TGCGCCAGCAGCCAAGCCTTAGGGGGGTCCTATGGCTACACCTTC
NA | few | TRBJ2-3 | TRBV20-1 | CSASGAATDTQYF | TGCAGTGCTAGCGGGGCGGCCACAGATACGCAGTATTTT
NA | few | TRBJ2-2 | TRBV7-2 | CASSLGQTGELFF | TGTGCCAGCAGCTTGGGGCAGACCGGGGAGCTGTTTTTT
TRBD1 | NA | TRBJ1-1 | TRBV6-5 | CASSYLGGPEAFF | TGTGCCAGCAGTTACTTAGGGGGCCCTGAAGCTTTCTTT
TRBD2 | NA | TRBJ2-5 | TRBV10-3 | CAIGLAGAEETQYF | TGTGCCATCGGTCTAGCGGGGGCCGAAGAGACCCAGTACTTC
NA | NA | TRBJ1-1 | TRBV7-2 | CASSFDRMNTEAFF | TGTGCCAGCAGCTTCGACAGGATGAACACTGAAGCTTTCTTT
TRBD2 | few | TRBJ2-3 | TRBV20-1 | CSAPGTSGAIRSDTQYF | TGCAGTGCTCCCGGGACTAGCGGGGCGATAAGGAGCGATACGCAGTATTTT
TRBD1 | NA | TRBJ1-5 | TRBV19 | CASSIFLAGQNQPQHF | TGTGCCAGTAGTATCTTTTTGGCGGGACAGAATCAGCCCCAGCATTTT
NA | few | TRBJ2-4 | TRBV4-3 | CASSQGFRGVAKNIQYF | TGCGCCAGCAGCCAAGGGTTTAGGGGGGTAGCCAAAAACATTCAGTACTTC